This T cell receptor (beta chain) appears in the sequencing data of a study of blood T cell repertoires in COVID-19. Study overall: From T cells, B-cell-depleted T cells, or PBMCs came the material, which was cDNA or gDNA.

Germline-derived CDR1 and CDR2 are LNHDA and SQIVND (reference sequence). V shed 4 bases and J 3 bases; nucleotides not matched to a gene: 8. The CDR3 length is 16 residues. The sample holds one count of this clone. In the original workflow: For nucleated cells, counts were estimated from reference gene primer amplification. Profiling relied on immunoSEQ multiplex PCR, and the TCRdb table lists in-frame clones only, not all of them. The DNA gave D and trimming, while V, J and clone size come from that table. Among about 45,000 clones listed, roughly nine tenths were seen once. This TCR derives from a human donor in a cohort sampled during active COVID-19. The sample comprised peripheral blood. V is TRBV19 and J is TRBJ2-5, with 10 bases identical to TRBD1. In nucleotides, the CDR3 is TGTGCCAGTAGTAAACAGACAGGGGGCACGGAAGAGACCCAGTACTTC. Protein sequence: CASSKQTGGTEETQYF. Using reference TRBV19 and TRBJ2-5 for the parts outside the CDR3, the full variable domain is DGGITQSPKYLFRKEGQNVTLSCEQNLNHDAMYWYRQDPGQGLRLIYYSQIVNDFQKGDIAEGYSVSREKKESFPLTVTSAQKNPTAFYLCASSKQTGGTEETQYFGPGTRLLVL.